Reported below is one T cell receptor (beta chain). Its binding antigen is unknown. Base qualities are not recorded, but no much larger clone differs from it by a single base. The data are from a study of blood T cell repertoires in COVID-19 (dated by TCRdb to 2020 to 2022). Study-wide context: Samples from collaborators originated in the United States, Italy and Spain and spanned both the acute and convalescent phases of COVID-19. A de-identified subject ID, COVID-19 status, age in years and sex were almost always included in the sample metadata. The repertoires were released in a freely available public database meant as a resource for research on the immune response to SARS-CoV-2. The material from the prospective study consisted of cDNA or gDNA derived from T cells, B-cell-depleted T cells, or PBMCs. Samples were obtained from the ongoing ImmuneRACE study (first 160 participants) and from roughly 1,300 subjects provided by 6 global collaborators. HLA class I and class II types, where available, came from metadata supplied by the sample provider rather than from assay-based typing. Deeply sampled blood TCRbeta repertoires from subjects exposed to, actively infected with, or recovered from COVID-19 were included in the dataset. What the authors observed across the whole study: How much clinical and demographic metadata was included differed by source and by participant, and the metadata was provided uncurated.

There are 14 amino acids in the CDR3, from cysteine to phenylalanine inclusive. The kept DNA is CDR3 alone, 42 bases in frame from the first base. Cut back by 4 bases and 3 bases, the V and J ends lie 12 bases apart. CDR1 and CDR2 are read off the germline V gene (reference sequence) as LGHDT and YNNKEL. The immunoSEQ Assay, a bias-controlled multiplex PCR, was used to amplify TCRbeta CDR3 regions from genomic DNA. Per the authors' processing: The number of nucleated cells in each sample was estimated from the amplification of reference gene primers within the assay. To quantify the absolute abundance of each unique TCRbeta CDR3 rearrangement, sequence reads were collapsed and filtered. For each sample, productive Simpson clonality was calculated by taking the square root of Simpson's diversity index across productive rearrangements. In its TCRdb copy, this immuneACCESS table keeps in-frame sequences only and misses some clones. Where compared with another copy, unresolved V genes explain less than half of these, and the others have no known cause. That table supplies the V and J calls and clone size; D and trimming were determined from the DNA. The sample has around 120,000 clones on record, around 81% of them singletons. Of the sample, 2.3% falls within the top ten clones.

Collaborating institutions collected whole blood in K2EDTA tubes following their own protocols. For TCRbeta analysis, collaborators shipped samples in one of three forms: frozen whole blood, isolated PBMCs, or DNA extracted from either of those sample types. The sample consisted of peripheral blood. Recombination linked TRBV3-1 (or the pseudogene TRBV3-2) to TRBJ1-1; tentative D gene TRBD1, with 6 bases matching. This receptor was identified in a man aged 65 to 85 with acute or convalescent COVID-19. Read as DNA, the sequence is TGTGCCAGCAGCCGGCCCTCAGGGGACACTGAAGCTTTCTTT. Its protein reads: CASSRPSGDTEAFF.